A selection of T cell receptor beta chains follows, all from one sample in a study of blood T cell repertoires in COVID-19. The table came from immunoSEQ multiplex PCR; TCRdb's copy has only in-frame clones and leaves some out. Counted here are 80,000 to 95,000 clones, roughly 82% occurring once; the ten biggest clones make up around 21%. The sequenced sample consisted of peripheral blood. All receptors come from a woman at least 80 years old with active or convalescent COVID-19. The CDR3 runs from the conserved cysteine through the conserved F or W. A D gene is named only where the DNA matches it firmly. Some rows have no size entry. The others give once, few or many, or a class for an expanded clone.

CDR3 DNA: TGTGCCTGCTTTGGTCCAGCGGGGGATACGCAGTATTTT
CDR3 protein: CACFGPAGDTQYF
J gene: TRBJ2-3
clone size: -
V gene: TRBV30
D gene: TRBD2

CDR3 DNA: TGTGCTAGTGGTTTGAGAGGGGGGGGCCTCGATGAGCAGTTCTTC
CDR3 protein: CASGLRGGGLDEQFF
J gene: TRBJ2-1
clone size: -
V gene: TRBV12-5
D gene: -

CDR3 DNA: TGTGCCAGCAGTCGTCAGGGGGCCGGGGAGCTGTTTTTT
CDR3 protein: CASSRQGAGELFF
J gene: TRBJ2-2
clone size: -
V gene: TRBV6-4
D gene: TRBD1

CDR3 DNA: TGTGCCAGCAGTTCCCGGAGCTCCTATAATTCACCCCTCCACTTT
CDR3 protein: CASSSRSSYNSPLHF
J gene: TRBJ1-6
clone size: few
V gene: TRBV27
D gene: -

CDR3 DNA: TGTGCCAGCAGCTTAAAGGGGACAGCGAATTCACCCCTCCACTTT
CDR3 protein: CASSLKGTANSPLHF
J gene: TRBJ1-6
clone size: -
V gene: TRBV7-9
D gene: TRBD1

CDR3 DNA: TGTGCCAGCACCCCGAGGAGCGAGAACACCGGGGAGCTGTTTTTT
CDR3 protein: CASTPRSENTGELFF
J gene: TRBJ2-2
clone size: -
V gene: TRBV2
D gene: -

CDR3 DNA: TGCAGCGTTGCCCTGGGACAGGGGGTTGGAGAGACCCAGTACTTC
CDR3 protein: CSVALGQGVGETQYF
J gene: TRBJ2-5
clone size: -
V gene: TRBV29-1
D gene: TRBD1

CDR3 DNA: TGTGCCAGCAGTTCCGGGACAGGCAATCAGCCCCAGCATTTT
CDR3 protein: CASSSGTGNQPQHF
J gene: TRBJ1-5
clone size: -
V gene: TRBV27
D gene: TRBD1

CDR3 DNA: TGTGCCAGCAGCCCCTCCCTGGCCGGAAACACCATATATTTT
CDR3 protein: CASSPSLAGNTIYF
J gene: TRBJ1-3
clone size: -
V gene: TRBV7-2
D gene: -

CDR3 DNA: TGTGCCAGCAGCTTCTCTGCGGGGAGGACCGGGGAGCTGTTTTTT
CDR3 protein: CASSFSAGRTGELFF
J gene: TRBJ2-2
clone size: -
V gene: TRBV5-6
D gene: -